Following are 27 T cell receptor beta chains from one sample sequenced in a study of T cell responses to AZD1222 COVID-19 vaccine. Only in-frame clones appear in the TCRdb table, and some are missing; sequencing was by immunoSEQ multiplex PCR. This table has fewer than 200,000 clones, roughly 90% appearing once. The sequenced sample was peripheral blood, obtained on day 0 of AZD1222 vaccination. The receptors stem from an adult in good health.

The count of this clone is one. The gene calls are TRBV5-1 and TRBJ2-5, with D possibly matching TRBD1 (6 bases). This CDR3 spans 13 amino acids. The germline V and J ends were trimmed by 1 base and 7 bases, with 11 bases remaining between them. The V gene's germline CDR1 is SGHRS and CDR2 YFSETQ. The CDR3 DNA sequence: TGCGCCAGCAGCTTGTCGGACAGTGGGACCCAGTACTTC. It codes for CASSLSDSGTQYF.

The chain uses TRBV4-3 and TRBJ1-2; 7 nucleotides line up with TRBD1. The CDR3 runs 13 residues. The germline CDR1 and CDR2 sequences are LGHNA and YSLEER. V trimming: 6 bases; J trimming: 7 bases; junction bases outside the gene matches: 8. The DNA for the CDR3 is TGCGCCAGCAGGGAGGACAGGCTGGGTGGCTACACCTTC. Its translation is CASREDRLGGYTF.

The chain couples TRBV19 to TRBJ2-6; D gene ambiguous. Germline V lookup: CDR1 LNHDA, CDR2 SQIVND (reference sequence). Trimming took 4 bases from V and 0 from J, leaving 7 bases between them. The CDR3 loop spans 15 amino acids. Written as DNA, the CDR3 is TGTGCCAGTAGTAGACATATCTCTGGGGCCAACGTCCTGACTTTC. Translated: CASSRHISGANVLTF.

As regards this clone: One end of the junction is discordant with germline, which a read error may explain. The CDR3 is CASTLDPSSGNTIYF. CDR3 sequence (DNA): TGCGCAAGCACCCTAGACCCTAGCTCTGGAAACACCATATATTTT. This sequence joins TRBV5-1 and TRBJ1-3; D is unclear. The CDR3 covers 15 residues. CDR1 is SGHRS and CDR2 is YFSETQ in the germline V gene.

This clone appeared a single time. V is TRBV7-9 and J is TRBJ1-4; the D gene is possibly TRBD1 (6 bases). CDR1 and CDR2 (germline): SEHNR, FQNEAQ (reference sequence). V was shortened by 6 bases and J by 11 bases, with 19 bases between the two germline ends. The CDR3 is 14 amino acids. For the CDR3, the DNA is TGTGCCAGCAGTCAAGGGGGGGGCTTGCAGAAACTGTTTTTT. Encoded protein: CASSQGGGLQKLFF.

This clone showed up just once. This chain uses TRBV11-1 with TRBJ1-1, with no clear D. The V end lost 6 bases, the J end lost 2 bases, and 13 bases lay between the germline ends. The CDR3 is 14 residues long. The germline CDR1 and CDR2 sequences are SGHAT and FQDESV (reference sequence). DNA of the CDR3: TGTGCCAGCAGTAGTAGGACCCCAAACACTGAAGCTTTCTTT. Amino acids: CASSSRTPNTEAFF.

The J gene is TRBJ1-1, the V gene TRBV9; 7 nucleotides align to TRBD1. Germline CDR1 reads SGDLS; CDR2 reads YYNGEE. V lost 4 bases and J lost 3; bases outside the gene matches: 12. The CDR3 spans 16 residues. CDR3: CASSPLPGQRYTEAFF. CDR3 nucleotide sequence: TGTGCCAGCAGCCCACTTCCGGGACAGAGATACACTGAAGCTTTCTTT.

CDR3 in amino acids: CASSQGGSGRNIQYF. Here the CDR3 DNA reads TGTGCCAGCAGCCAAGGGGGTAGCGGGAGGAACATTCAGTACTTC. The chain is built from TRBV3-1 (or the pseudogene TRBV3-2) and TRBJ2-4; TRBD2 matches at 10 bases. V gave up 1 base and J gave up 7 bases; unmatched junction bases: 4. The CDR3 is 15 amino acids. CDR1 and CDR2 (germline): LGHDT, YNNKEL (reference sequence).

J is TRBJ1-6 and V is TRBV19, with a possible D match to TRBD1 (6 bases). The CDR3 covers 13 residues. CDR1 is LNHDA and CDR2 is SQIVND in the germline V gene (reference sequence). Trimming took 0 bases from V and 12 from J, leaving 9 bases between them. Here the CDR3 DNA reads TGTGCCAGTAGTATAGAGCAGGGGCTACCCCTCCACTTT. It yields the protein CASSIEQGLPLHF. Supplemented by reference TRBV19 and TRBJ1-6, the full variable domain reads DGGITQSPKYLFRKEGQNVTLSCEQNLNHDAMYWYRQDPGQGLRLIYYSQIVNDFQKGDIAEGYSVSREKKESFPLTVTSAQKNPTAFYLCASSIEQGLPLHFGNGTRLTVT.

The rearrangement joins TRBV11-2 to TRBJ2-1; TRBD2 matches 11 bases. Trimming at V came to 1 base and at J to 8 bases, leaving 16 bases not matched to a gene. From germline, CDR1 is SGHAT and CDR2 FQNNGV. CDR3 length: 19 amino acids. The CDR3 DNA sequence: TGTGCCAGCAGCTTAGGCCCGAAACTAGCGGGGGTACTCTGGGATGAGCAGTTCTTC. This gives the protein CASSLGPKLAGVLWDEQFF.

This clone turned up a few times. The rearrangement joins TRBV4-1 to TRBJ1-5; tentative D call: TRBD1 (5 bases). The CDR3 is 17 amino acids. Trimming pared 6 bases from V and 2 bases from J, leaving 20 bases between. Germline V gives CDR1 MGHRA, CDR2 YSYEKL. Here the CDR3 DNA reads TGCGCCAGCAGTAACACTATGGGGGGTCTGGGCAATCAGCCCCAGCATTTT. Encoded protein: CASSNTMGGLGNQPQHF.

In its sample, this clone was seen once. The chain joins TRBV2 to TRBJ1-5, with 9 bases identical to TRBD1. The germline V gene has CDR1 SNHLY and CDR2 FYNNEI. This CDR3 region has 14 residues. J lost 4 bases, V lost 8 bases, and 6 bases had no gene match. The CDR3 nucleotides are TGTGCCAGCTCGGACAGGGGACTAAATCAGCCCCAGCATTTT. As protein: CASSDRGLNQPQHF.

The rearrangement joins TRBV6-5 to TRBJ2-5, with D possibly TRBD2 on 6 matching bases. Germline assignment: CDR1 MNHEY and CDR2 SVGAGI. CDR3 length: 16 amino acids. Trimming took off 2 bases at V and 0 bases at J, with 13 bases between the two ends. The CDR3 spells CASSYHRRGYQETQYF. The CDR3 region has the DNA TGTGCCAGCAGTTACCACCGGAGGGGCTACCAAGAGACCCAGTACTTC.

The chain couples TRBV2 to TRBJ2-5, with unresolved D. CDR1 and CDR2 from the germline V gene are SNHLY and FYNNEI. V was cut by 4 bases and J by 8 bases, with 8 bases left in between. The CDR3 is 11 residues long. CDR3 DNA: TGTGCCAGCAGTGTGGGTGGCACCCAGTACTTC. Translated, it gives CASSVGGTQYF.

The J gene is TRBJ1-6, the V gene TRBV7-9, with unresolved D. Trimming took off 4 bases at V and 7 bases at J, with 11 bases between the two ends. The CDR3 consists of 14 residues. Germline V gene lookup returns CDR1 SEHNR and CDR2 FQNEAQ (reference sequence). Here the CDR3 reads CASSSSEGNSPLHF. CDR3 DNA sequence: TGTGCCAGCAGCTCCTCTGAGGGAAATTCACCCCTCCACTTT.

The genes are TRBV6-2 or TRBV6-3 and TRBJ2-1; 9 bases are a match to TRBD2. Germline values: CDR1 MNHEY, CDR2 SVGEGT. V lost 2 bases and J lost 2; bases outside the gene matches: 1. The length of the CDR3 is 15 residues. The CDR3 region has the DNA TGTGCCAGCAGTTACCGCGGGAGGGCCTACAATGAGCAGTTCTTC. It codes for CASSYRGRAYNEQFF.

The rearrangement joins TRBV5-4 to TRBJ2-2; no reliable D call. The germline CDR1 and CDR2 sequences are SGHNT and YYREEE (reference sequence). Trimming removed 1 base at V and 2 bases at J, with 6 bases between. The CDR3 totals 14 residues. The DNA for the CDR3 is TGTGCCAGCAGCTTGAAGGGAAACACCGGGGAGCTGTTTTTT. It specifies CASSLKGNTGELFF.

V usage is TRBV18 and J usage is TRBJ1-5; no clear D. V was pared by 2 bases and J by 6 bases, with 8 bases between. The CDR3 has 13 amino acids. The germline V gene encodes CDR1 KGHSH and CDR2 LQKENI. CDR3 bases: TGTGCCAGCTCACCAGCCCCTTTTCAGCCCCAGCATTTT. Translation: CASSPAPFQPQHF.

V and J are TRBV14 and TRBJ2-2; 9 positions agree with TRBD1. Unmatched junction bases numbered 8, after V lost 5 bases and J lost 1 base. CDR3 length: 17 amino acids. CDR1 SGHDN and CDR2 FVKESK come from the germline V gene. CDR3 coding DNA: TGTGCCAGCAGCTGGGGACAGGGTTTCATGAACACCGGGGAGCTGTTTTTT. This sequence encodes CASSWGQGFMNTGELFF.

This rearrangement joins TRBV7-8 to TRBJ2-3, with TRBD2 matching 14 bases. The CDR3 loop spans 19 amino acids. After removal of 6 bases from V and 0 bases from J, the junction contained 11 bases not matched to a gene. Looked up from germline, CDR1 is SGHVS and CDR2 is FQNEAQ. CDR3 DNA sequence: TGTGCCAGCAGTCCGGGGGGACTAGCGGGGGTCCTTAGCACAGATACGCAGTATTTT. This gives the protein CASSPGGLAGVLSTDTQYF. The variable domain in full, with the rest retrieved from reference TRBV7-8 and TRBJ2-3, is GAGVSQSPRYKVAKRGQDVALRCDPISGHVSLFWYQQALGQGPEFLTYFQNEAQLDKSGLPSDRFFAERPEGSVSTLKIQRTQQEDSAVYLCASSPGGLAGVLSTDTQYFGPGTRLTVL.

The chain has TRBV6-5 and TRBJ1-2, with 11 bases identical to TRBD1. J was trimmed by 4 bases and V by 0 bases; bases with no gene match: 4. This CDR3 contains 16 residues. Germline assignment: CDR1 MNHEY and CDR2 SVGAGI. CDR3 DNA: TGTGCCAGCAGTTACTCGTTCGGACAGGGGGCCTATGGCTACACCTTC. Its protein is CASSYSFGQGAYGYTF.

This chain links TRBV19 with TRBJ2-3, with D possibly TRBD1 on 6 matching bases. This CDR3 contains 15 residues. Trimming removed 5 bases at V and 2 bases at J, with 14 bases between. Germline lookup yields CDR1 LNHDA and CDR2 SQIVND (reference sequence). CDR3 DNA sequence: TGTGCCAGTAGTCCCGGGACAACCCACACAGATACGCAGTATTTT. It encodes CASSPGTTHTDTQYF.

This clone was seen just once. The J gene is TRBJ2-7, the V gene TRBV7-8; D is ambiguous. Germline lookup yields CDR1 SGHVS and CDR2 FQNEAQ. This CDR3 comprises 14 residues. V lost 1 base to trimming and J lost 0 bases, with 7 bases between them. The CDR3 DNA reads TGTGCCAGCAGCTTAGTCGGCAGCTCCTACGAGCAGTACTTC. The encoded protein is CASSLVGSSYEQYF.

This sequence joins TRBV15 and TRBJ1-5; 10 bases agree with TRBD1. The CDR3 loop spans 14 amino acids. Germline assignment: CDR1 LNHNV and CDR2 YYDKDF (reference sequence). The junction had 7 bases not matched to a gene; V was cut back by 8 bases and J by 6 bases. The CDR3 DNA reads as TGTGCCACCTCGACAGGGGGCGCAGGTCAGCCCCAGCATTTT. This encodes CATSTGGAGQPQHF.

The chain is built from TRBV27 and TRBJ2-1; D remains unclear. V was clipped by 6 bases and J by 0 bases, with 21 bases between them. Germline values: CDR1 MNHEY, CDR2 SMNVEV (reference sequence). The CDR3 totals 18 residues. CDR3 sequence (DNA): TGTGCCAGCAGCTCGGCCCCCGGACGGCGACGCTCCTACAATGAGCAGTTCTTC. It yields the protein CASSSAPGRRRSYNEQFF.

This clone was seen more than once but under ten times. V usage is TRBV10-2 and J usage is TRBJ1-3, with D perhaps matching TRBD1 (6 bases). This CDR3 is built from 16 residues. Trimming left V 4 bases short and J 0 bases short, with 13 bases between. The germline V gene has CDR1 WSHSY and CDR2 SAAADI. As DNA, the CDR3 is TGCGCCAGCAGTGTTACCCGGACAGCCTCTGGAAACACCATATATTTT. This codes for CASSVTRTASGNTIYF.

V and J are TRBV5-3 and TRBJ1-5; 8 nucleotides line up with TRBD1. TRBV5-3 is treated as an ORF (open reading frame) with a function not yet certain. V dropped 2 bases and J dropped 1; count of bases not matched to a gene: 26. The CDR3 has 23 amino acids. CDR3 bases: TGTGCCAGAAGCTTATCCCTTTATCGGGCGACAGGGGCTCCTCGTCGGAGCAATCAGCCCCAGCATTTT. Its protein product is CARSLSLYRATGAPRRSNQPQHF.